The text below deals with one TCR beta chain. Its antigen remains unknown. Then a second PCR, running about 6 to 12 cycles, was carried out with a sample-barcoded 5' primer and a J-beta primer mix. Each of the cDNA molecules was tagged by a template-switch adaptor with 12 random nucleotides. TCRdb itself ran the 5' RACE reads through MiXCR, one entry per CDR3 protein. This repertoire shows some 850,000 distinct CDR3 sequences, about a quarter found once; its top ten account for about 3%. This entry comes from a study of blood T cells in healthy people across ages. CDR1 is DFQATT and CDR2 is SNEGSKA in the germline V gene (reference sequence). Germline trimming cut 3 bases from V and 2 bases from J; bases unmatched to any gene: 6. There are 15 residues in the CDR3. Whole-study findings and limits: Per million T cells, TCR beta diversity dropped about linearly as age rose.

The data were also submitted as part of a second study, on T cells of mothers and their children.

The TCR comes from a boy aged 5-17 years in good health. The source material was blood. The genes are TRBV20-1 and TRBJ2-5; 10 bases map to TRBD1. The CDR3 reads CSARGGQGRQETQYF. The DNA of the CDR3 is TGCAGTGCTAGGGGGGGACAGGGGCGGCAAGAGACCCAGTACTTC.